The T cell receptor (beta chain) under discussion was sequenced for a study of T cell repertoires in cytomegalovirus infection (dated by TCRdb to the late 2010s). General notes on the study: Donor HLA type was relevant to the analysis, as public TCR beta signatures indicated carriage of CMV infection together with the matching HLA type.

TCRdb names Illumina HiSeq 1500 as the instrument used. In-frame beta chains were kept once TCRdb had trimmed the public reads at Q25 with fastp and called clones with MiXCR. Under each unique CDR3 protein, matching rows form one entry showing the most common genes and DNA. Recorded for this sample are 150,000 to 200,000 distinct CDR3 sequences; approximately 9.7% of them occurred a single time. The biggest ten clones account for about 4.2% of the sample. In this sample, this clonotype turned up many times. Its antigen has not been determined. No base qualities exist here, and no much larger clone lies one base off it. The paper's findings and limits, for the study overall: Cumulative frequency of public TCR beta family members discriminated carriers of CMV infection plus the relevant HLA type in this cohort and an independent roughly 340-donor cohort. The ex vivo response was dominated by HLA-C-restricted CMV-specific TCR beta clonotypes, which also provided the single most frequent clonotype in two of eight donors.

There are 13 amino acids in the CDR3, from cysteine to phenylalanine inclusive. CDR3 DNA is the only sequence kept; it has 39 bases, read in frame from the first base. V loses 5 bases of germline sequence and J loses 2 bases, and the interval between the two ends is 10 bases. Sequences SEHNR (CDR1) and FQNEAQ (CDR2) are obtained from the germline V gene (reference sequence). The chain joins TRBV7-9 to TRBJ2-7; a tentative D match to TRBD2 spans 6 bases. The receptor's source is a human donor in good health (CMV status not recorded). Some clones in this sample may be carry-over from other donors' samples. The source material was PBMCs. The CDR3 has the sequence CASSPGLTYEQYF. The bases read TGTGCCAGCAGCCCGGGACTGACCTACGAGCAGTACTTC.